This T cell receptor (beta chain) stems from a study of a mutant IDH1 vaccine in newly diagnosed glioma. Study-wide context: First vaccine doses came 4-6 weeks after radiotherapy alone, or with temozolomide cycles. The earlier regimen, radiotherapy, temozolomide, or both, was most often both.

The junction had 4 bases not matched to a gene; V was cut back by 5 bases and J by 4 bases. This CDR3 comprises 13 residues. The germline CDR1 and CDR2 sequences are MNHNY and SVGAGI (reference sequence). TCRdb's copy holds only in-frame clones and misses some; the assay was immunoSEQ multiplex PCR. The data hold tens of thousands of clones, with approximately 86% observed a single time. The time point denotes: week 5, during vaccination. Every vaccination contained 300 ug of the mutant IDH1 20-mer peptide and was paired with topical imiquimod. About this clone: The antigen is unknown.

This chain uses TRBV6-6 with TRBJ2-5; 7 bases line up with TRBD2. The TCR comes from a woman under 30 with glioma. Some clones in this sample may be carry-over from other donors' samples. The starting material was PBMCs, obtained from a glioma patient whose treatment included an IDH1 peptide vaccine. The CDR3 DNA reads TGTGCCAGCAGTGGGGGAGGGAGAGAGACCCAGTACTTC. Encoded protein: CASSGGGRETQYF.